This TCR beta chain was captured in a study of beta chain features in type 1 diabetes (dated by TCRdb to the late 2010s). Concerning the study at large: Mean age, gender distribution, total cell number and subset yield did not differ between patients and healthy donors. Across all samples, 90 million to 130 million sorted cells were examined, and cell number per subset correlated strongly with RNA yield. The study compared TCRB repertoires of sorted circulating CD4+ T cell subsets between recently diagnosed type 1 diabetes patients and matched healthy donors. Naive and central memory subsets were obtained from all 30 or so donors, but regulatory and stem cell-like memory subsets were isolated from only 8 patients and 8 healthy donors.

The entire isolated RNA was reverse transcribed using the High Capacity cDNA Reverse Transcription Kit, and thus expressed TCRB transcripts were sequenced. Deep immunoSEQ sequencing was performed on naive, central memory and regulatory T cell samples, with an average of roughly 3.3 million total reads per sample. Sorted cells were lysed in RLT buffer, and RNA was extracted using DNase-treated RNeasy Micro or Mini kits according to cell number. Each cell subset was processed on its own to prevent cross-contamination, while patient and healthy donor samples were processed together. Using the immunoSEQ multiplex PCR, TCRB sequences were amplified from cDNA into 87-bp fragments spanning the CDR3 region. Sequencing of the amplicons was done on the Illumina HiSeq platform. As for how the authors treated the data: Synthetic template baselines were used to correct PCR bias computationally, reads within Hamming distance 2 were collapsed together, and singletons that could not be merged were discarded. Reads were aligned against IMGT to assign V, D and J genes, CDR3 length and insertions or deletions at six rearrangement sites. Within each subset, clonotype counts were normalized to the number of sorted cells before true diversity and Gini coefficients were calculated with the tcR R package. The overlap coefficient, calculated on TCRB nucleotide sequences, was used to measure repertoire sharing. Out-of-frame TCRB sequences from naive cells were analyzed to stand in for the pre-selection repertoire. In TCRdb, the immuneACCESS table is reduced to in-frame sequences with V and J assigned. These tables do not hold every clone; where another copy was compared, an unresolved V gene accounts for under half, and the others remain unexplained. Clone size and the V and J calls come from that table; the DNA yielded D and trimming. This sample is represented by more than 250,000 clones; around 21% of them were singletons. The leading ten clones occupy around 0.028% of the sample.

Each donor gave one peripheral blood draw, averaging approximately 0.12 L, which was collected into heparinised tubes. A BD FACSAria II was used to sort naive, central memory, regulatory and stem cell-like memory CD4+ T cells with a panel that included CD45RO, CCR7, CD25, CD127, CD95 and CD27. Purity was above 95% for every sorted population. PBMCs were separated immediately by Lymphoprep density gradient centrifugation and were stained directly, without being cultured. So that batch effects would be minimized, each experiment stained and sorted samples in pairs, pairing one healthy donor with one patient. CDR1 and CDR2 (SGHVS, FQNEAQ) derive from the germline V gene. V and J lose 5 bases and 7 bases, and a span of 18 bases separates them. The CDR3, from cysteine to phenylalanine, totals 15 residues. Just the 45-base CDR3 DNA is kept, in frame starting at base 1. General findings and caveats noted by the study authors: Patients with type 1 diabetes made fewer insertions and deleted more nucleotides at VDJ recombination sites, implying thymic rearrangement abnormalities. Because cDNA rather than genomic DNA was sequenced, highly expressing activated cells could have been over-represented, although no difference in activation and CD3 levels was found between groups. Because small numbers of individuals were included in the HLA sub-analyses, any influence of HLA type on TCRB rearrangement was left unresolved. Naive, central memory and regulatory TCRB repertoires appeared to be more similar among patients than among healthy donors. In all four CD4+ subsets, TCRB CDR3 length was moderately but significantly shorter in type 1 diabetes patients. PCR might favor shorter templates, but patient and control samples were amplified and corrected together, so any skew would affect both groups equally.

This clone showed up just a few times. Its antigen remains unidentified. Nothing much larger sits one base from this clone, and base qualities are not available. Sequenced: naive CD4+ T cells from blood. This specimen's cell subset or site label, interpreted: true naive CD4+ T cells. The origin of this receptor is a woman in her forties with type 1 diabetes. The sequence is built from TRBV7-8 and TRBJ2-1; the D gene is perhaps TRBD2, from 5 matching bases. The bases read TGTGCCAGCAGCCCCCAGCTGCGGTCGGGGAATGAGCAGTTCTTC. Its product reads: CASSPQLRSGNEQFF.